A selection of T cell receptor beta chains follows, all from one sample in a study of T cell clones after liver transplantation. Data came from immunoSEQ multiplex PCR; TCRdb stores just in-frame clones and leaves some out. The sample comprises about 12,000 clones, roughly four fifths of which are singletons, and roughly 31% rests with the top ten. The material was CD8+ T cells from blood, obtained at the 22-month timepoint. The receptors were gathered from a human patient who received a liver transplant. T cells may partly derive from the graft donor. Both conserved end residues are part of each CDR3. A D gene is named only where the DNA matches it firmly. Size is omitted from some rows. Given values are once, few, many or a class for expanded clones.

TRBJ1-2,.,TRBV6-5,TRBD1,CASSYGQGGYGYTF,TGTGCCAGCAGTTACGGTCAGGGGGGATATGGCTACACCTTC
TRBJ2-7,.,TRBV7-2,.,CASSAGNVEQYF,TGTGCCAGCAGCGCCGGAAATGTGGAGCAGTACTTC
TRBJ2-4,.,TRBV6-6,.,CASSYSAKNIQYF,TGTGCCAGCAGTTACTCGGCCAAAAACATTCAGTACTTC
TRBJ1-1,few,TRBV9,.,CASSSPDRSTEAFF,TGTGCCAGCAGCTCCCCAGACCGGAGCACTGAAGCTTTCTTT
TRBJ2-1,.,TRBV11-3,TRBD2,CASSLDPSGNEQFF,TGTGCCAGCAGCTTAGACCCTAGCGGCAATGAGCAGTTCTTC
TRBJ1-5,.,TRBV10-3,.,CAISESGGEQPQHF,TGTGCCATCAGTGAGTCGGGGGGCGAGCAGCCCCAGCATTTT
TRBJ2-3,.,TRBV19,TRBD2,CASSITGGHTDTQYF,TGTGCCAGTAGTATTACGGGAGGTCATACAGATACGCAGTATTTT
TRBJ2-7,medium-sized,TRBV10-1,.,CASRGHITYEQYF,TGCGCCAGCAGGGGACACATCACCTACGAGCAGTACTTC
TRBJ1-4,.,TRBV28,TRBD1,CASRLQGAWEKLFF,TGTGCCAGCAGGTTACAGGGGGCATGGGAAAAACTGTTTTTT
TRBJ2-2,.,TRBV19,.,CASSIGANTGELFF,TGTGCCAGTAGTATTGGGGCGAACACCGGGGAGCTGTTTTTT
TRBJ1-4,few,TRBV14,.,CASSQLGGRGEKLFF,TGTGCCAGCAGCCAATTAGGGGGACGAGGTGAAAAACTGTTTTTT
TRBJ2-7,many,TRBV2,.,CASSGRQGSSYEQYF,TGTGCCAGCAGCGGAAGGCAGGGGAGCTCCTACGAGCAGTACTTC
TRBJ2-1,.,TRBV2,.,CASSLSSVEQFF,TGTGCCAGCAGTCTGTCTAGCGTCGAACAGTTCTTC
TRBJ2-2,.,TRBV27,TRBD2,CASSWVREANTGELFF,TGTGCCAGCAGTTGGGTGCGGGAGGCGAACACCGGGGAGCTGTTTTTT
TRBJ1-2,few,TRBV27,.,CASSLGRYYGYTF,TGTGCCAGCAGTTTAGGACGGTACTATGGCTACACCTTC
TRBJ2-4,.,TRBV5-6,.,CASSLGRAYRLAKNIQYF,TGTGCCAGCAGCTTGGGTCGGGCATACCGTCTAGCCAAAAACATTCAGTACTTC
TRBJ1-2,.,TRBV28,.,CASRSGSFDGYTF,TGTGCCAGCCGATCAGGGAGTTTTGATGGCTACACCTTC
TRBJ1-1,.,TRBV7-9,TRBD1,CASSPREAGGNTEAFF,TGTGCCAGCAGCCCTCGGGAGGCAGGGGGGAACACTGAAGCTTTCTTT
TRBJ2-5,.,TRBV6-5,.,CASRPGTGRWTQYF,TGTGCCAGCAGACCAGGGACGGGTCGTTGGACCCAGTACTTC
TRBJ2-7,.,TRBV16,TRBD2,CASSQSAGGPDEQYF,TGTGCCAGCAGCCAATCAGCGGGAGGGCCCGACGAGCAGTACTTC
TRBJ1-1,.,TRBV6-5,.,CASRVGQTEAFF,TGTGCCAGCAGGGTAGGACAGACCGAAGCTTTCTTT
TRBJ2-3,.,TRBV9,TRBD2,CASSATTSGGDTDTQYF,TGTGCCAGCAGCGCCACGACTAGCGGGGGGGACACAGATACGCAGTATTTT